Here is one T cell receptor (beta chain) with its context. The antigen remains undetermined. The data originate from a study of post-analysis software for immune sequencing data. Every TCR beta cDNA library bore unique molecular identifiers. It was from roughly 0.93 to 9.6 million T cells that 500,000 or so cDNA molecules came. One entry per CDR3 protein results from TCRdb running MiXCR on the PCR reads. The sample lists approximately 360,000 distinct CDR3 sequences; approximately 33% were seen once. Findings and limits, study-wide: For normalized Chao1 diversity, multiple sclerosis patients scored significantly lower than controls did.

This TCR derives from a girl aged 10 to 17 with multiple sclerosis. Sequenced material: blood.

The CDR3 nucleotides read TGTGCCAGCAGTTACGAGGGCAACATTCAGTACTTC. Its protein is CASSYEGNIQYF. V gene TRBV6-2 or TRBV6-3 combines with J gene TRBJ2-4; possibly TRBD2 for D (5 bases). The CDR3 is 12 amino acids. V lost 2 bases and J 7 bases, leaving 6 bases between the germline ends. Per germline, CDR1 MNHEY and CDR2 SVGEGT.